This TCR beta chain was documented in a study of CD8 T cells in Susac syndrome. Germline-derived CDR1 and CDR2 are SGHRS and YFSETQ. The ends lost 3 bases at V and 4 bases at J; junction bases unmatched: 4. CDR3 length: 15 amino acids. Sequencing of TCR beta drew on CD8+ and CD4+ T cells from blood. RNA amounts of 0.5 to 1 ug underwent reverse transcription with random hexamers. One entry per CDR3 protein results from TCRdb running MiXCR on the immunoSEQ multiplex PCR reads. The repertoire holds fewer than 200,000 distinct CDR3 sequences, with 90% to 95% as singletons. V and J are TRBV5-1 and TRBJ2-1, with 10 bases identical to TRBD2. The source is a human donor with Susac syndrome. Material for sequencing was CD4+ T cells from PBMCs. The CDR3 DNA is TGCGCCAGCAGCTGGACTAGCGGAACGTACAATGAGCAGTTCTTC. Translated: CASSWTSGTYNEQFF.